Below, one T cell receptor beta chain is given with its context. These data are taken from a study of tumor-infiltrating lymphocytes in oesophageal squamous cell carcinoma. CDR3 size: 17 residues. In TCRdb, the PCR reads were re-called with MiXCR into one record per CDR3 protein. The profile shows 20,000 or so distinct CDR3 sequences, approximately 39% of them singletons. The specimen was esophageal tumor tissue. The sequence came from a male donor with esophageal squamous cell carcinoma. The chain combines TRBV12-3 or TRBV12-4 with TRBJ2-7, with 9 bases lining up with TRBD2. Matching the DNA end better, TRBJ2-1 makes the J call doubtful. The CDR3 bases are TGTGCCAGCACCGCGGGTAGATTTAGCGGGAGATCCAATGAGCAGTTCTTC. The encoded protein is CASTAGRFSGRSNEQFF.